This T cell receptor (beta chain) was captured by sequencing in a study of control samples from healthy donors and cancer patients. Repertoires were generated with immunoSEQ multiplex PCR, while TCRdb's copy carries only in-frame clones and drops some. The sample carries approximately 40,000 clones, 80% to 95% recorded once. V dropped 3 bases and J dropped 7 bases, with 10 bases sitting between them. The CDR3 loop spans 13 amino acids. The germline gives CDR1 SGHRS, CDR2 YFSETQ. This chain links TRBV5-1 with TRBJ1-4; possible D gene TRBD1, 6 bases. Sequencing used blood. The receptor comes from a woman aged 50 to 60 in good health. CDR3 DNA sequence: TGCGCCAGCAGCTCACAGGGAGGTGAAAAACTGTTTTTT. It codes for CASSSQGGEKLFF.